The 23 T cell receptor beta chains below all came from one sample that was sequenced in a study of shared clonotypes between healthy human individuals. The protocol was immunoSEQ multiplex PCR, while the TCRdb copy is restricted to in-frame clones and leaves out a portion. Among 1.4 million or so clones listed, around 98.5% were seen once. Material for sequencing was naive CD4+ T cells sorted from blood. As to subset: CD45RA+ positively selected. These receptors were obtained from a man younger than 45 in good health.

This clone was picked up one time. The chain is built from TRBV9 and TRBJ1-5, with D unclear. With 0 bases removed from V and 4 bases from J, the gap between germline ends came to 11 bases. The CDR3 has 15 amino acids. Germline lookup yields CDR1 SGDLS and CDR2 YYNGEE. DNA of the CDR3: TGTGCCAGCAGCGTAGGAGTCCAACAGAATCAGCCCCAGCATTTT. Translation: CASSVGVQQNQPQHF.

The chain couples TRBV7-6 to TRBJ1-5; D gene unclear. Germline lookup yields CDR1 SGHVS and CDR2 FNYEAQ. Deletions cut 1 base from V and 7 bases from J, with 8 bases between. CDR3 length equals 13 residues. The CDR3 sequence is CASSLDSDQPQHF. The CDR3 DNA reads TGTGCCAGCAGCTTAGATAGCGACCAGCCCCAGCATTTT.

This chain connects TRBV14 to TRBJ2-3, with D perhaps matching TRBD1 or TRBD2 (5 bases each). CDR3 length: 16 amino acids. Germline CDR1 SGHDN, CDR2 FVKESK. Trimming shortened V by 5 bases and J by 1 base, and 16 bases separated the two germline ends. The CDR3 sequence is CASSELGVGGTDTQYF. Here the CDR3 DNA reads TGTGCCAGCAGCGAACTAGGGGTCGGTGGCACAGATACGCAGTATTTT.

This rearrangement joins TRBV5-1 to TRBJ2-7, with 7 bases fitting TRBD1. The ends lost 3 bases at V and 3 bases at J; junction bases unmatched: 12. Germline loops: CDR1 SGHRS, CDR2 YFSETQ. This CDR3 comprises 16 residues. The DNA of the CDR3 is TGCGCCAGCAGCTCGGAACCACAGGGGATCAGCTACGAGCAGTACTTC. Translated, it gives CASSSEPQGISYEQYF.

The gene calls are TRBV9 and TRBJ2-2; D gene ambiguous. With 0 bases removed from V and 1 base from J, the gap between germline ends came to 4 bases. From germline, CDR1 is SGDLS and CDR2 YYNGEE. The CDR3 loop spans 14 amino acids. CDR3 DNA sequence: TGTGCCAGCAGCGTAGATTTGAACACCGGGGAGCTGTTTTTT. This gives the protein CASSVDLNTGELFF. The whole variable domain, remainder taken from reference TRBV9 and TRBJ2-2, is DSGVTQTPKHLITATGQRVTLRCSPRSGDLSVYWYQQSLDQGLQFLIQYYNGEERAKGNILERFSAQQFPDLHSELNLSSLELGDSALYFCASSVDLNTGELFFGEGSRLTVL.

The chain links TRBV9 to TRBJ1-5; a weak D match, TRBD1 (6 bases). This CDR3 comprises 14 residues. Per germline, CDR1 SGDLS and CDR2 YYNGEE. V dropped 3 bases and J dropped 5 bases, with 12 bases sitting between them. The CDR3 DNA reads TGTGCCAGCAGCGCGGACAGCGAGTATCAGCCCCAGCATTTT. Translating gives CASSADSEYQPQHF.

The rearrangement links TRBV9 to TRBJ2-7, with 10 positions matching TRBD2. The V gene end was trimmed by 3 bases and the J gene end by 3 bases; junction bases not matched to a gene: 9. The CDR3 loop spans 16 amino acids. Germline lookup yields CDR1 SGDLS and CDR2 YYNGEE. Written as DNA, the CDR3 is TGTGCCAGCAGCGCCTCGTGGACTAGCGGAGTCTACGAGCAGTACTTC. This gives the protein CASSASWTSGVYEQYF.

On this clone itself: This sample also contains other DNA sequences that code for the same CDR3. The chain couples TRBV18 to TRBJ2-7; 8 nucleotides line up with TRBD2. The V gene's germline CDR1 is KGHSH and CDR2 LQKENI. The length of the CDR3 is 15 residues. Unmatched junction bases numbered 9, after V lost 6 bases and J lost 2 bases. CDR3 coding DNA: TGTGCCAGCTCCCCCACTAGCGGAGGGCCCTACGAGCAGTACTTC. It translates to CASSPTSGGPYEQYF. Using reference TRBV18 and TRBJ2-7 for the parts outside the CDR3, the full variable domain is NAGVMQNPRHLVRRRGQEARLRCSPMKGHSHVYWYRQLPEEGLKFMVYLQKENIIDESGMPKERFSAEFPKEGPSILRIQQVVRGDSAAYFCASSPTSGGPYEQYFGPGTRLTVT.

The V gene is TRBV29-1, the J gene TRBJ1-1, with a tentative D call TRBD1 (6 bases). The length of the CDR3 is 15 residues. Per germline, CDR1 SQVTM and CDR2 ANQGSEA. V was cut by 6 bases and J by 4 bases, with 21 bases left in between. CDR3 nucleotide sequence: TGCAGCGTCCACACACGTAAACAGGGAAGCACTGAAGCTTTCTTT. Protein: CSVHTRKQGSTEAFF.

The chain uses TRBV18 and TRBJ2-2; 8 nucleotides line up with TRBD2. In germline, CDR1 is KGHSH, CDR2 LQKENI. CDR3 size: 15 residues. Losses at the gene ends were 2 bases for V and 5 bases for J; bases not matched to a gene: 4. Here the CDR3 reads CASSPLTSDTGELFF. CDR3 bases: TGTGCCAGCTCACCATTGACTAGCGATACCGGGGAGCTGTTTTTT.

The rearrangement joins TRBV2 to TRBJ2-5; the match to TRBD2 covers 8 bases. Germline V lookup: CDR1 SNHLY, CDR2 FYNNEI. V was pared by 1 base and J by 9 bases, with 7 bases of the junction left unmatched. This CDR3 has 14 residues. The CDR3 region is CASSEVLSGTAQYF. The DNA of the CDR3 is TGTGCCAGCAGTGAAGTTCTTAGCGGGACGGCCCAGTACTTC. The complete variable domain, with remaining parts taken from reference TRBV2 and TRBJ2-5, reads EPEVTQTPSHQVTQMGQEVILRCVPISNHLYFYWYRQILGQKVEFLVSFYNNEISEKSEIFDDQFSVERPDGSNFTLKIRSTKLEDSAMYFCASSEVLSGTAQYFGPGTRLLVL.

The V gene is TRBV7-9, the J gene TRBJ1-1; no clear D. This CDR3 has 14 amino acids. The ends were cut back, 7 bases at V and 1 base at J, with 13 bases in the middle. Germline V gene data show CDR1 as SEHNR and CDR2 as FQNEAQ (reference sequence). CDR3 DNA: TGTGCCAGCACATCCTCAACCAGGAACACTGAAGCTTTCTTT. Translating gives CASTSSTRNTEAFF.

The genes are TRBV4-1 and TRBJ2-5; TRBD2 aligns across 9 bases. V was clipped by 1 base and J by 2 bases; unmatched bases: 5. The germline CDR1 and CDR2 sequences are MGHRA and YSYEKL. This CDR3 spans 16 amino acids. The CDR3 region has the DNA TGCGCCAGCAGCCAAGGACTAGCGGAGACTCAAGAGACCCAGTACTTC. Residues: CASSQGLAETQETQYF.

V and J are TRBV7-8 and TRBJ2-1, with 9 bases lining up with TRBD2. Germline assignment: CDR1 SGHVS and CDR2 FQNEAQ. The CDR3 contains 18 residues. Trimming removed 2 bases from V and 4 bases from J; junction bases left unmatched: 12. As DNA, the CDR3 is TGTGCCAGCAGCTTAAAACAGGCGGGAGGGTGGGCATACAATGAGCAGTTCTTC. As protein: CASSLKQAGGWAYNEQFF.

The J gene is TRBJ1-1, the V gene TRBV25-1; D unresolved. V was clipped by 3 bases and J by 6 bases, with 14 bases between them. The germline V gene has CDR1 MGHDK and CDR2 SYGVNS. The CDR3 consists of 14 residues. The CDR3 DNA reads TGTGCCAGCAGTGATCTCGTGTGGGCATCTGAAGCTTTCTTT. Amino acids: CASSDLVWASEAFF.

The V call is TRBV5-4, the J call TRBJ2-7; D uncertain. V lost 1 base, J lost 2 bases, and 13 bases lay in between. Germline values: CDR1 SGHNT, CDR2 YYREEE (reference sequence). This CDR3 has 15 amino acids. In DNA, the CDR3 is TGTGCCAGCAGCTTGTCTGGAAGCCAGGCCTACGAGCAGTACTTC. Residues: CASSLSGSQAYEQYF.

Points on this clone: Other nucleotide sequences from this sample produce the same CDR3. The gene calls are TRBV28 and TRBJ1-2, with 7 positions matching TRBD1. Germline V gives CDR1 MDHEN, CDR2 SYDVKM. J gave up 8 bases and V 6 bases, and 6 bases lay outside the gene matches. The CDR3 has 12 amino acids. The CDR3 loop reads CASSLTGFGYTF. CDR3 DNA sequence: TGTGCCAGCAGCCTGACAGGGTTCGGCTACACCTTC.

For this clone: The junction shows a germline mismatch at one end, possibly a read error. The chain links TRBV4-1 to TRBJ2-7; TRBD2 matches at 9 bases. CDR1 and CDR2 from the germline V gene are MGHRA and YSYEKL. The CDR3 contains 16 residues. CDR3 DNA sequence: TGCGCCAGCAGTCAAGGGGTTGCGGGAGGGGCCTACGAGCAGTACTTC. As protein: CASSQGVAGGAYEQYF.

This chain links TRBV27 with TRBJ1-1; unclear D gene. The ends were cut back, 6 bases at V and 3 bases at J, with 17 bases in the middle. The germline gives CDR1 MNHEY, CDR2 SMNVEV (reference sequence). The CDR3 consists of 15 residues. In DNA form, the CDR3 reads TGTGCCAGCAGACTACGGGGTGTTGACGACACTGAAGCTTTCTTT. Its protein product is CASRLRGVDDTEAFF.

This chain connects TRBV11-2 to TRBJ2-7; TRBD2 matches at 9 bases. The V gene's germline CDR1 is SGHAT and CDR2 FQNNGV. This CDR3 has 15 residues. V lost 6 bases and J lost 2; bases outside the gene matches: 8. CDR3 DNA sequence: TGTGCCAGCAGGTCGCTCGGCGGGAGGGCCTACGAGCAGTACTTC. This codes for CASRSLGGRAYEQYF.

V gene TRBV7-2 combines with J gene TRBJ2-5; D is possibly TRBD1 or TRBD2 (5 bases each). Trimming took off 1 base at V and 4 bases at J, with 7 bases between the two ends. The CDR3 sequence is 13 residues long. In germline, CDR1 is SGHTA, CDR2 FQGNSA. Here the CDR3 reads CASSLGDGETQYF. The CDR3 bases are TGTGCCAGCAGCTTAGGGGACGGAGAGACCCAGTACTTC.

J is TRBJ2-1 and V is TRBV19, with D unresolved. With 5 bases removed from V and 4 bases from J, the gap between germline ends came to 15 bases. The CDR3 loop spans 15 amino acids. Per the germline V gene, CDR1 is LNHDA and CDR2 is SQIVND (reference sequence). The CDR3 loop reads CASSPPVGFYNEQFF. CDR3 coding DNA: TGTGCCAGTAGTCCCCCAGTCGGATTTTACAATGAGCAGTTCTTC.

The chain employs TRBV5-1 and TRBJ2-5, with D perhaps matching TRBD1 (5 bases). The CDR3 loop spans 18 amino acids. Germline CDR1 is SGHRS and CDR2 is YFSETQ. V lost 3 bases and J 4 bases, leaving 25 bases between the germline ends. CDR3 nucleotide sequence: TGCGCCAGCAGCTCCTATGGAACGACGGCCAGGGTACCAGAGACCCAGTACTTC. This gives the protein CASSSYGTTARVPETQYF.